These 5 T cell receptor beta chains originate from one sample sequenced in a study of CD8 T cells in ankylosing spondylitis. Study-wide findings and caveats: Seven to nine highly homologous variants made up a TCR beta motif that seemed to typify ankylosing spondylitis blood.

The antigens these receptors bind are not known. TCRdb processed the 5' RACE reads anew with MiXCR; each CDR3 protein has one entry. The sample consists of fewer than 750,000 distinct CDR3 sequences, over 15% of them appearing once. Sequenced: blood, either unsorted or a sorted T cell fraction (not recorded which). The receptor source for this set is a male donor with ankylosing spondylitis.

J is TRBJ2-3 and V is TRBV2; 7 bases are a match to TRBD2. In germline, CDR1 is SNHLY, CDR2 FYNNEI. J lost 4 bases, V lost 6 bases, and 4 bases had no gene match. The CDR3 runs 13 residues. The CDR3 DNA follows: TGTGCCAGCAGGGTCGGGGGGTCAGATACGCAGTATTTT. Its translation is CASRVGGSDTQYF.

This chain uses TRBV4-1 with TRBJ2-2, with D possibly called TRBD1 or TRBD2 (5 bases each). V shed 4 bases and J shed 4 bases, with 16 bases lying between them. Germline V gene lookup returns CDR1 MGHRA and CDR2 YSYEKL. The CDR3 is 16 amino acids. CDR3 DNA: TGCGCCAGCAGCCCAAATCAGGGACGCGGCACCGGGGAGCTGTTTTTT. The encoded protein is CASSPNQGRGTGELFF.

This clonotype was observed at least ten times. The chain has TRBV29-1 and TRBJ1-1, with TRBD1 as a possible D gene (5 bases). Trimming removed 6 bases at V and 4 bases at J, with 9 bases between. CDR1 SQVTM and CDR2 ANQGSEA come from the germline V gene. The CDR3 totals 11 residues. This chain's CDR3 is CSVRQGTEAFF. CDR3 nucleotides: TGCAGCGTCAGGCAGGGCACTGAAGCTTTCTTT. The whole variable domain, filled in from reference TRBV29-1 and TRBJ1-1, reads SAVISQKPSRDICQRGTSLTIQCQVDSQVTMMFWYRQQPGQSLTLIATANQGSEATYESGFVIDKFPISRPNLTFSTLTVSNMSPEDSSIYLCSVRQGTEAFFGQGTRLTVV.

This clonotype was seen more than once but under ten times. This rearrangement joins TRBV4-1 to TRBJ2-3, with TRBD1 identical over 7 bases. CDR3 size: 16 residues. Trimming removed 7 bases from V and 1 base from J; junction bases left unmatched: 11. In germline, CDR1 is MGHRA, CDR2 YSYEKL. CDR3 coding DNA: TGCGCCAGCAACACCGACTCCCAGGGGGGCACAGATACGCAGTATTTT. Protein sequence: CASNTDSQGGTDTQYF.

This clonotype was observed a handful of times. The chain links TRBV20-1 to TRBJ1-2; no clear D gene. Germline V gives CDR1 DFQATT, CDR2 SNEGSKA (reference sequence). The CDR3 loop spans 15 amino acids. V dropped 1 base and J dropped 4 bases, with 16 bases sitting between them. The CDR3: CSARVGFVVSYGYTF. CDR3 bases: TGCAGTGCTAGAGTGGGGTTCGTAGTCTCCTATGGCTACACCTTC.